This is a list of T cell receptor beta chains from one sample in a study of Ad26.COV2.S vaccination and SARS-CoV-2 variants. The protocol was immunoSEQ multiplex PCR, while the TCRdb copy is restricted to in-frame clones and leaves out a portion. Among some 480,000 clones listed, roughly 89% were seen once. The material was peripheral blood, obtained in a trial of Ad26.COV2.S vaccine versus placebo. These receptors were taken from a person aged 18-65 years who received the Ad26.COV2.S COVID-19 vaccine or a placebo. Each CDR3 is given with its conserved first and last residue.

CDR3aa	v_gene	j_gene
CASMGTKYNEQFF	TRBV9	TRBJ2-1
CASSFSETSYNEQFF	TRBV7-9	TRBJ2-1
CASSPFGTGGTGELFF	TRBV9	TRBJ2-2
CASGESSYEQYF	TRBV28	TRBJ2-7
CASSLVGQNSPLHF	TRBV7-9	TRBJ1-6
CSVGTGNTEAFF	TRBV29-1	TRBJ1-1
CASSFPGTGVGGYTF	TRBV7-2	TRBJ1-2
CASSVGGQGIDEQYF	TRBV28	TRBJ2-7
CASSMGWVAEAFF	TRBV19	TRBJ1-1
CASSISRGPTNEKLFF	TRBV11-2	TRBJ1-4
CASSELAGVIYNEQFF	TRBV2	TRBJ2-1
CATSDSTNSGSPNEQFF	TRBV24-1	TRBJ2-1
CASSMTVITEAFF	TRBV19	TRBJ1-1
CASSQAGDVTGELFF	TRBV4-2	TRBJ2-2
CASSYNTYSYEQYF	TRBV6-5	TRBJ2-7
CASSIATGTANTGELFF	TRBV19	TRBJ2-2
CASSPLAGAEAFF	TRBV3-1/TRBV3-2	TRBJ1-1
CASSPDNTFYVQYF	TRBV18	TRBJ2-7
CASSSEGSYEQYF	TRBV25-1	TRBJ2-7
CASSFFGETQYF	TRBV5-1	TRBJ2-5
CASSLTSGRVGDTQYF	TRBV5-6	TRBJ2-3
CASKRGTGNTDTQYF	TRBV3-1/TRBV3-2	TRBJ2-3
CSVEHGYTF	TRBV29-1	TRBJ1-2
CASSQDGVQGAKLFF	TRBV3-1/TRBV3-2	TRBJ1-4
CASGRGIYEQYF	TRBV9	TRBJ2-7
CASSTSGLNYGYTF	TRBV28	TRBJ1-2
CASSSRLSSTEAFF	TRBV9	TRBJ1-1
CASSSIPGVGTEAFF	TRBV6-5	TRBJ1-1
CSVKVTEFGYTF	TRBV29-1	TRBJ1-2
CASGLEGRINIQYF	TRBV12-5	TRBJ2-4
CTPLGTGEYEQYF	TRBV1	TRBJ2-7
CASSQADRGQNSPLHF	TRBV4-3	TRBJ1-6